This T cell receptor beta chain was captured in a study of CD8 T cells in ankylosing spondylitis. The study's findings and limits: According to the report, clones linked to the disease were significantly enriched in matched synovial fluid samples taken from ankylosing spondylitis patients. Among TCR beta sequences, a motif of eight highly homologous variants appeared characteristic of ankylosing spondylitis blood. Earlier authors reported some of these motif variants in reactive arthritis synovial fluid and blood.

This clonotype has a handful of counts. Its specificity is not known. CDR3 length equals 14 residues. V was trimmed by 3 bases and J by 0 bases, leaving 7 bases between them. TCRdb used MiXCR to reprocess the 5' RACE reads, holding one entry per CDR3 protein. Of approximately 260,000 distinct CDR3 sequences detected, over 15% appear once; the ten largest clones hold over 25%. This receptor was obtained from a male donor with ankylosing spondylitis or in good health (not recorded which). V is TRBV12-3 or TRBV12-4 and J is TRBJ2-3; D call uncertain. The sample taken for sequencing was blood, either unsorted or a sorted T cell fraction (not recorded which). CDR3 coding DNA: TGTGCCAGCAGTTTGATCACCAGCACAGATACGCAGTATTTT. Its protein product is CASSLITSTDTQYF.